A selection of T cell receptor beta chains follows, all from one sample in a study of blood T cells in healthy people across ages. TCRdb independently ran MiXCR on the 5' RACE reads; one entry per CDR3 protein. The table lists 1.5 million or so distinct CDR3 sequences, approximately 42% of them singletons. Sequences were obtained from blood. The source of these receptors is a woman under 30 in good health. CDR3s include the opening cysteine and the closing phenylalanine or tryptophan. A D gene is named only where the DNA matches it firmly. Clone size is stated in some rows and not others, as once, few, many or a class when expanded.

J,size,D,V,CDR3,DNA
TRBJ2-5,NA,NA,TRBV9,CASSVDLGQTQYF,TGTGCCAGCAGCGTAGATCTGGGACAGACCCAGTACTTC
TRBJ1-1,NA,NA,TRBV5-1,CASSPSTGSTEAFF,TGCGCCAGCAGCCCCTCAACAGGGTCCACTGAAGCTTTCTTT
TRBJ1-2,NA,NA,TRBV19,CASSLGLGMDYGYTF,TGTGCCAGTAGTCTAGGACTCGGAATGGACTATGGCTACACCTTC
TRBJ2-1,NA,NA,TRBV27,CASSFVRGREETQFF,TGTGCCAGCAGTTTTGTCAGGGGGCGGGAGGAGACCCAGTTCTTC
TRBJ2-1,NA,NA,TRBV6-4,CATSRTASSYNEQFF,TGTGCCACCTCCCGGACAGCCTCTTCCTACAATGAGCAGTTCTTC
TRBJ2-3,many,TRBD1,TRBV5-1,CASSPRQGDTQYF,TGCGCCAGCAGCCCAAGACAGGGGGATACGCAGTATTTT
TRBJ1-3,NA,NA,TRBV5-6,CASSSIQGPPSGNTIYF,TGTGCCAGCAGCTCTATACAGGGTCCACCGTCTGGAAACACCATATATTTT
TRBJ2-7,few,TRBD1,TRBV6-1,CASRSTGSSYEQYF,TGTGCCAGCAGATCGACAGGGAGCTCCTACGAGCAGTACTTC
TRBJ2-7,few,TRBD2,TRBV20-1,CSARVYRTSGGSPTKSEQYF,TGCAGTGCTAGAGTTTACCGAACTAGCGGGGGGAGTCCCACGAAGTCCGAGCAGTACTTC
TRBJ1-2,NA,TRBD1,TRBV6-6,CASSVDRGLGYTF,TGTGCCAGCAGTGTTGACAGGGGCCTGGGCTACACCTTC
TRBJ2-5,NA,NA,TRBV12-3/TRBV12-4,CASSSGLQEKAQYF,TGTGCCAGCAGTTCGGGACTGCAAGAGAAGGCCCAGTACTTC
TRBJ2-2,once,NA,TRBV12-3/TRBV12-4,CASSDSGTQTNTGELFF,TGTGCCAGCAGTGACTCCGGGACACAAACGAACACCGGGGAGCTGTTTTTT
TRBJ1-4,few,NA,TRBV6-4,CASSEWPNEKLFF,TGTGCCAGCAGTGAATGGCCCAATGAAAAACTGTTTTTT
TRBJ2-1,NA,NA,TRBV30,CAWSSGNEQFF,TGTGCCTGGAGTTCTGGTAATGAGCAGTTCTTC
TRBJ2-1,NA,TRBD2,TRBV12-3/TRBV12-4,CASRRLAGKYNEQFF,TGTGCCAGCAGACGACTAGCGGGGAAATACAATGAGCAGTTCTTC
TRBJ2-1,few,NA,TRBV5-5,CASSQLRGEQFF,TGTGCCAGCAGCCAACTTAGGGGTGAGCAGTTCTTC
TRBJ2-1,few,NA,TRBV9,CASSVSALVNEQFF,TGTGCCAGCAGCGTAAGTGCTCTAGTCAATGAGCAGTTCTTC
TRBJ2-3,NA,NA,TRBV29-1,CSGGDADTQYF,TGCAGCGGCGGAGATGCAGATACGCAGTATTTT
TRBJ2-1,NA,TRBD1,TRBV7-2,CVSSGRGPQFF,TGTGTCAGCAGCGGCAGGGGGCCGCAGTTCTTC
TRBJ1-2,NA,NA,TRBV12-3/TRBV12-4,CASRTTGLLGYTF,TGTGCCAGCAGAACCACCGGGTTACTCGGCTACACCTTC
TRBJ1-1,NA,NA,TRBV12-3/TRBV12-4,CASSLAGIRNTEAFF,TGTGCCAGCAGTTTAGCAGGGATTCGGAACACTGAAGCTTTCTTT
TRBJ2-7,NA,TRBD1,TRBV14,CASSRVRQGLVYNEQYF,TGTGCCAGCAGCAGAGTACGACAGGGTCTCGTCTACAATGAGCAGTACTTC
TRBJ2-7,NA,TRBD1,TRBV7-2,CASSSWTGESYEQYF,TGTGCCAGCAGCTCGTGGACAGGGGAGTCCTACGAGCAGTACTTC
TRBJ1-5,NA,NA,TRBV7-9,CASGWNAGQPQHF,TGTGCCAGCGGTTGGAATGCTGGTCAGCCCCAGCATTTT
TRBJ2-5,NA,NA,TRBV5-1,CASSSEFRETQYF,TGCGCCAGCAGCTCGGAGTTTCGGGAGACCCAGTACTTC
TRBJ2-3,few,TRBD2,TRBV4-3,CASSQGGAVAGTDTQYF,TGCGCCAGCAGCCAAGGAGGGGCGGTAGCGGGAACAGATACGCAGTATTTT
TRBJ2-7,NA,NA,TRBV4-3,CASSLVLGVPYEQYF,TGCGCCAGCAGCCTCGTACTAGGTGTGCCCTACGAGCAGTACTTC
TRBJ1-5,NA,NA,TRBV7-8,CASSFRRTSSLRPQHF,TGTGCCAGCAGCTTTCGGCGGACTTCCAGTCTTCGGCCCCAGCATTTT
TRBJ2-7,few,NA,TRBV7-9,CASSYEDYEQYF,TGTGCCAGCAGCTATGAAGATTACGAGCAGTACTTC
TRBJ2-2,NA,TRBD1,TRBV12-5,CASARGQGRTGELFF,TGTGCTAGTGCCCGGGGACAGGGGAGGACCGGGGAGCTGTTTTTT
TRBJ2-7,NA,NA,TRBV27,CASSLSRLVHEQYF,TGTGCCAGCAGTTTATCGCGTCTAGTCCACGAGCAGTACTTC
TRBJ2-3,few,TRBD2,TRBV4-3,CASSRGRTSGGTDTQYF,TGCGCCAGCAGCCGGGGACGTACTAGCGGGGGCACAGATACGCAGTATTTT
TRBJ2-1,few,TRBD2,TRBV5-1,CASSKGLAGDYEQFF,TGCGCCAGCAGCAAGGGACTAGCGGGGGACTATGAGCAGTTCTTC
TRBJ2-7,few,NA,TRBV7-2,CASSLVGFLSYEQYF,TGTGCCAGCAGCTTAGTGGGGTTCCTCTCCTACGAGCAGTACTTC
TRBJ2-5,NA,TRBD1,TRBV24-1,CATSDPDRGREETQYF,TGTGCCACCAGTGACCCTGACAGGGGTAGAGAAGAGACCCAGTACTTC
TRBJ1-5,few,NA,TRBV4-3,CASSQSGTGQPQHF,TGCGCCAGCAGCCAATCAGGGACGGGTCAGCCCCAGCATTTT
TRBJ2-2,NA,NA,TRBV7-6,CAVPRANTGELFF,TGTGCCGTGCCCCGCGCGAACACCGGGGAGCTGTTTTTT
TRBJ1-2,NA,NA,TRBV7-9,CASNPIEGLYGGYTF,TGTGCCAGCAACCCAATCGAGGGGCTGTATGGTGGCTACACCTTC
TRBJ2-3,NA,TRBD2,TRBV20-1,CSASGLAGTKSTDTQYF,TGCAGTGCTTCCGGACTAGCGGGGACCAAAAGCACAGATACGCAGTATTTT
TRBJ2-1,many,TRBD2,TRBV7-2,CASSLVSGGHNEQFF,TGTGCCAGCAGCTTAGTTAGCGGGGGTCACAATGAGCAGTTCTTC
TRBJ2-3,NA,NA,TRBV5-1,CASSPSPGLGDTQYF,TGCGCCAGCAGTCCCAGCCCGGGCCTGGGAGATACGCAGTATTTT